This TCR beta chain appears in the sequencing data of a study of CD8 T cells in ankylosing spondylitis. Study-level findings and limits: Blood from ankylosing spondylitis patients appeared to carry a characteristic roughly eight-variant TCR beta motif. Researchers reportedly found disease-linked clones significantly enriched in matched ankylosing spondylitis synovial fluid. Disease-linked clones were found to be CD8+ and relatively rare in peripheral blood.

This CDR3 is built from 13 residues. From germline, CDR1 is SGHTA and CDR2 FQGTGA. J was trimmed by 7 bases and V by 5 bases; bases with no gene match: 3. Quantitative 5'-RACE with molecular barcodes produced the TCR beta libraries. TCRdb reprocessed the 5' RACE reads via MiXCR and lists one record per CDR3 protein. The sample consists of 200,000 to 250,000 distinct CDR3 sequences, more than 9% of them appearing once. This clonotype has at least ten counts. Its antigen is undetermined. The chain carries TRBV7-3 and TRBJ2-7, with 12 bases fitting TRBD1. Sequenced: blood, either unsorted or a sorted T cell fraction (not recorded which). The TCR sequence derives from a male donor with ankylosing spondylitis or in good health (not recorded which). In nucleotides, the CDR3 is TGTGCCAGCAGCCAGGGACAGGGGGCAGAGCAGTACTTC. Protein: CASSQGQGAEQYF.